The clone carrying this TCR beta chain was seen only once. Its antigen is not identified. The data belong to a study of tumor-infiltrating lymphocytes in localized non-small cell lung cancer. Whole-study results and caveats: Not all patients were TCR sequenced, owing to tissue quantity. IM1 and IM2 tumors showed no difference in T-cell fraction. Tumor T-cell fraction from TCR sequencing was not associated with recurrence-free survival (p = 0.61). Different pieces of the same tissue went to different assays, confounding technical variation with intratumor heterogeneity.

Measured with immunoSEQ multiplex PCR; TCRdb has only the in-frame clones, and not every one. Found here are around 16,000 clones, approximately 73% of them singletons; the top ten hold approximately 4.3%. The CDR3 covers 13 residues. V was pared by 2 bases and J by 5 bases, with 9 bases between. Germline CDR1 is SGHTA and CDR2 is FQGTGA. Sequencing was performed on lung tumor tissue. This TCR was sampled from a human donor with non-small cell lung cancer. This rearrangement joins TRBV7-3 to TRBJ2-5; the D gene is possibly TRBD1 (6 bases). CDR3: CASSLQGSETQYF. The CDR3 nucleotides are TGTGCCAGCAGCTTACAGGGGAGCGAGACCCAGTACTTC.